The 10 T cell receptor beta chains reported below all come from one sample, sequenced in a study of metastatic and nonmetastatic thyroid tumors. Using MiXCR, TCRdb reanalyzed the PCR reads. This sample carries around 19,000 clones, around 16% of them seen once, and the ten largest clones take 35% to 45%. None of the patients had undergone any treatment ahead of thyroid surgery. Sequencing was done on a sample of blood. The receptor set was obtained from a female donor with papillary thyroid cancer or a benign thyroid nodule (not recorded which). Some clones in this sample may be carry-over from other donors' samples.

This clone appeared many times. At one of its ends the junction is not consistent with the germline gene, which may arise from a read error. The chain uses TRBV7-9 and TRBJ1-1, with D unclear. Looked up from germline, CDR1 is SEHNR and CDR2 is FQNEAQ (reference sequence). The CDR3 is made up of 13 amino acids. This chain's CDR3 is CASSLFANTGAFF. As DNA, the CDR3 is TGTGCCAGCAGCTTATTCGCGAACACTGGAGCTTTCTTT.

This clone was detected only a few times. One junction end does not reproduce the germline sequence, and a read error may be involved. The J gene is TRBJ1-5, the V gene TRBV6-2 or TRBV6-3; D gene ambiguous. The CDR3 is 11 residues long. In germline, CDR1 is MNHEY, CDR2 SVGEGT. Here the CDR3 DNA reads TGTGCCAGCAGTTACGCAACACAGCACTATTTT. Its protein product is CASSYATQHYF.

Many counts were recorded for this clone. In DNA, the CDR3 is TGCAGTGCACACAGGGGGGAGCAGTACTTC. It is translated as CSAHRGEQYF. The rearrangement links TRBV20-1 to TRBJ2-7; 8 bases are a match to TRBD1. Germline V gives CDR1 DFQATT, CDR2 SNEGSKA (reference sequence). The CDR3 consists of 10 residues. J was trimmed by 7 bases and V by 6 bases; bases with no gene match: 2.

The table lists this clone with a few counts. V is TRBV19 and J is TRBJ2-1; a possible D gene is TRBD2 (6 bases). The CDR3 covers 14 residues. CDR1 is LNHDA, CDR2 SQIVND, per germline (reference sequence). The ends were cut back, 7 bases at V and 8 bases at J, with 18 bases in the middle. CDR3 loop: CASTARGGIHEQFF. The CDR3 coding sequence is TGTGCCAGTACGGCGCGCGGCGGGATACATGAGCAGTTCTTC.

This clone was observed a few times. The chain is built from TRBV28 and TRBJ2-7; possible D gene TRBD1, 5 bases. There are 12 residues in the CDR3. Germline V gene sequence: CDR1 MDHEN, CDR2 SYDVKM. V gave up 2 bases and J gave up 3 bases, with 5 bases separating them. The CDR3 DNA reads as TGTGCCAGCAGTTTACAGGGCTACGAGCAGTACTTC. Translation: CASSLQGYEQYF.

Concerning this clone itself: A read error may explain this, as a much larger clone is one base away. This sample also contains other DNA sequences that code for the same CDR3. The V call is TRBV9, the J call TRBJ2-7; D is unresolved. Germline V lookup: CDR1 SGDLS, CDR2 YYNGEE. The CDR3 has 13 amino acids. The V and J ends lost 3 bases and 4 bases respectively, with 11 bases between them. CDR3 residues: CASSAPSSYEQYF. The CDR3 nucleotides read TGTGCCAGCAGCGCACCCAGCTCTTACGAGCAGTACTTC.

This clone appeared a few times. This rearrangement joins TRBV6-2 or TRBV6-3 to TRBJ2-2; D is possibly TRBD2 (6 bases). V was clipped by 4 bases and J by 1 base, with 10 bases between them. The V gene's germline CDR1 is MNHEY and CDR2 SVGEGT. CDR3 size: 15 residues. CDR3 nucleotides: TGTGCCAGCAGTTCGGGGGAGATGAACACCGGGGAGCTGTTTTTT. Translation: CASSSGEMNTGELFF.

This clone was picked up many times. The CDR3 bases are TGTGCCGGGAGAACCGGGACTAGCGACCACGAGCAGTACTTC. Translation gives CAGRTGTSDHEQYF. The rearrangement joins TRBV2 to TRBJ2-7; TRBD2 matches 10 bases. J gave up 5 bases and V 11 bases, and 12 bases lay outside the gene matches. Germline V CDR1 and CDR2: SNHLY, FYNNEI. This CDR3 region has 14 residues.

The table lists this clone with many counts. V gene TRBV20-1 combines with J gene TRBJ2-5; 8 nucleotides match TRBD2. Per germline, CDR1 DFQATT and CDR2 SNEGSKA (reference sequence). This CDR3 is built from 16 residues. Trimming cost V 0 bases and J 2 bases; bases outside gene matches: 8. The CDR3 DNA reads TGCAGTGCTAGAGATGTGAGAGCGGGAGATCAAGAGACCCAGTACTTC. This translates into CSARDVRAGDQETQYF.

This clone has a handful of counts. The V call is TRBV5-1, the J call TRBJ2-6, with a tentative D call TRBD2 (6 bases). CDR1 is SGHRS, CDR2 YFSETQ, per germline. Trimming shortened V by 4 bases and J by 1 base, and 12 bases separated the two germline ends. The CDR3 is 16 amino acids. CDR3 sequence: CASSRDSRSGANVLTF. CDR3 bases: TGCGCCAGCAGCCGGGACTCGCGTTCTGGGGCCAACGTCCTGACTTTC. The complete variable domain, with remaining parts taken from reference TRBV5-1 and TRBJ2-6, reads KAGVTQTPRYLIKTRGQQVTLSCSPISGHRSVSWYQQTPGQGLQFLFEYFSETQRNKGNFPGRFSGRQFSNSRSEMNVSTLELGDSALYLCASSRDSRSGANVLTFGAGSRLTVL.